This T cell receptor (beta chain) was documented in a study of blood T cell repertoires in COVID-19. Study background: There were acute and convalescent COVID-19 samples, and they came from the United States, Italy and Spain. From T cells, B-cell-depleted T cells, or PBMCs came the material, which was cDNA or gDNA.

CDR1 is MNHEY, CDR2 SVGAGI, per germline. The junction had 6 bases not matched to a gene; V was cut back by 6 bases and J by 3 bases. The CDR3 length is 14 residues. In the source study's methods: Counts of nucleated cells, estimated from reference gene primer amplification, were obtained. Only in-frame clones appear in the TCRdb table, and some are missing; sequencing was by immunoSEQ multiplex PCR. The DNA gave D and trimming, while V, J and clone size come from that table. This sample carries around 300,000 clones, about 86% of them seen once, and the ten largest clones take about 2.2%. This chain connects TRBV6-5 to TRBJ2-7, with TRBD1 identical over 9 bases. The receptor was derived from a woman younger than 45 who had recovered from COVID-19. The source material was peripheral blood. CDR3 bases: TGTGCCAGCAGAGTACCGGGACAGGGCTACGAGCAGTACTTC. Its translation: CASRVPGQGYEQYF.